These 9 T cell receptor beta chains were sequenced from one sample in a study of T cells in narcolepsy. Only in-frame clones appear in the TCRdb table, and some are missing; sequencing was by immunoSEQ multiplex PCR. This sample has around 26,000 clones, with approximately 84% found just once. The material sequenced was CD45RA- memory CD4+ T cells from PBMCs. Every receptor here comes from a human donor with narcolepsy.

This chain links TRBV5-4 with TRBJ2-7; 14 bases line up with TRBD2. J lost 0 bases, V lost 4 bases, and 6 bases had no gene match. Looked up from germline, CDR1 is SGHNT and CDR2 is YYREEE (reference sequence). The CDR3 contains 17 residues. The CDR3 sequence: CASSPRTSGRSSYEQYF. As DNA, the CDR3 is TGTGCCAGCAGCCCGCGGACTAGCGGGAGGAGCTCCTACGAGCAGTACTTC.

The rearrangement joins TRBV18 to TRBJ2-2, with TRBD2 matching 8 bases. The length of the CDR3 is 18 residues. Germline-derived CDR1 and CDR2 are KGHSH and LQKENI. The ends lost 1 base at V and 5 bases at J; junction bases unmatched: 12. CDR3 amino acids: CASSPLSTGRAGTGELFF. The DNA of the CDR3 is TGTGCCAGCTCACCACTCTCAACCGGGAGGGCCGGGACCGGGGAGCTGTTTTTT.

This chain's CDR3 is CASSIAPSTGELFF. The CDR3 bases are TGTGCCAGTAGTATCGCCCCCAGTACCGGGGAGCTGTTTTTT. This chain links TRBV19 with TRBJ2-2; D remains ambiguous. The CDR3 runs 14 residues. Trimming pared 3 bases from V and 5 bases from J, leaving 10 bases between. Germline CDR1 is LNHDA and CDR2 is SQIVND (reference sequence).

The chain carries TRBV19 and TRBJ2-5, with D unresolved. V shed 5 bases and J shed 8 bases, with 18 bases lying between them. CDR3 length: 14 amino acids. Germline V lookup: CDR1 LNHDA, CDR2 SQIVND (reference sequence). The CDR3 DNA is TGTGCCAGTAGTGCCCGGTACCCTTTCGGTACCCAGTACTTC. This codes for CASSARYPFGTQYF. Based on the CDR3 plus reference TRBV19 and TRBJ2-5, the full variable domain is DGGITQSPKYLFRKEGQNVTLSCEQNLNHDAMYWYRQDPGQGLRLIYYSQIVNDFQKGDIAEGYSVSREKKESFPLTVTSAQKNPTAFYLCASSARYPFGTQYFGPGTRLLVL.

The CDR3 protein is CASSRGLAGDTQYF. CDR3 sequence (DNA): TGTGCCAGCAGCCGGGGACTAGCGGGAGATACGCAGTATTTT. The rearrangement uses TRBV7-2 and TRBJ2-3; TRBD2 matches at 12 bases. This CDR3 comprises 14 residues. V trimming: 5 bases; J trimming: 5 bases; junction bases outside the gene matches: 2. Per the germline V gene, CDR1 is SGHTA and CDR2 is FQGNSA.

The CDR3 coding sequence is TGTGCCAGCAGCGGGGGGCTCCACGAGCAGTACTTC. It codes for CASSGGLHEQYF. V gene TRBV6-5 combines with J gene TRBJ2-7, with D possibly TRBD2 on 7 matching bases. The CDR3 runs 12 residues. Germline V CDR1 and CDR2: MNHEY, SVGAGI. V was shortened by 6 bases and J by 5 bases, with 11 bases between the two germline ends.

In DNA, the CDR3 is TGTGCCAGTAGCCCGGGGACAGGGGTAAATCAGCCCCAGCATTTT. Protein sequence: CASSPGTGVNQPQHF. The rearrangement uses TRBV19 and TRBJ1-5; the match to TRBD1 covers 10 bases. CDR3 length equals 15 residues. Looked up from germline, CDR1 is LNHDA and CDR2 is SQIVND (reference sequence). The ends lost 6 bases at V and 4 bases at J; junction bases unmatched: 6. Full variable domain (remainder filled in from reference TRBV19 and TRBJ1-5): DGGITQSPKYLFRKEGQNVTLSCEQNLNHDAMYWYRQDPGQGLRLIYYSQIVNDFQKGDIAEGYSVSREKKESFPLTVTSAQKNPTAFYLCASSPGTGVNQPQHFGDGTRLSIL.

The J gene is TRBJ2-5, the V gene TRBV7-2; D is possibly TRBD2 (5 bases). CDR1 and CDR2 from the germline V gene are SGHTA and FQGNSA. Trimming left V 5 bases short and J 0 bases short, with 13 bases between. The CDR3 length is 15 residues. For the CDR3, the DNA is TGTGCCAGCAGCGCCCGATCGGGAAACCAAGAGACCCAGTACTTC. Translation gives CASSARSGNQETQYF.

The chain recombines TRBV29-1 with TRBJ1-1, with D maybe TRBD1 (5 bases). The CDR3 has 13 residues. Per the germline V gene, CDR1 is SQVTM and CDR2 is ANQGSEA. Trimming took 7 bases from V and 5 from J, leaving 17 bases between them. The CDR3, as DNA: TGCAGCGCCTCGCTGGGGACCCGGACTGAAGCTTTCTTT. Protein product: CSASLGTRTEAFF.